A selection of T cell receptor beta chains follows, all from one sample in a study of CD4 T cell repertoires in COVID-19. The table came from immunoSEQ multiplex PCR; TCRdb's copy has only in-frame clones and leaves some out. This table has 60,000 to 90,000 clones, 83% appearing once. The starting material was CD4+ T cells from peripheral blood, obtained after recovery from COVID-19. Receptors were obtained from a human donor who had COVID-19. Each CDR3 is given with its conserved first and last residue.

>TRBJ2-7|TRBV24-1
CATSVGRQGSYEQYF
>TRBJ2-1|TRBV28
CATTWINEQFF
>TRBJ2-2|TRBV18
CASCQTGTRNTGELFF
>TRBJ1-6|TRBV3-1/TRBV3-2
CASSQDRLISNSPLHF
>TRBJ1-1|TRBV5-1
CASSLGTLNTEAFF
>TRBJ2-2|TRBV19
CASRPGLAGGNTGELFF
>TRBJ2-1|TRBV7-8
CASSPTGGGGGNEQFF
>TRBJ2-1|TRBV3-1/TRBV3-2
CASSPSPGGHNEQFF
>TRBJ1-4|TRBV25-1
CASSDLVTGRLEKLFF
>TRBJ1-1|TRBV3-1/TRBV3-2
CASSRGGGRNTEAFF
>TRBJ2-7|TRBV6-4
CASSTTLAGEQYF
>TRBJ1-3|TRBV29-1
CSAQSSGNTIYF
>TRBJ2-3|TRBV18
CASSPPSRGGTGTDTQYF
>TRBJ2-3|TRBV11-2
CASSQTSVDTQYF
>TRBJ1-1|TRBV29-1
CSVEKGRPSSEAFF